This T cell receptor beta chain was identified in a study of cytomegalovirus exposure and HLA in healthy donors. Notes on the study in general: In vitro experiments confirmed that three CMV-associated chains were specific for CMV antigens. The majority of TCR sequences were rare, yet some public TCRs appeared in many donors.

Germline V gene data show CDR1 as SGHRS and CDR2 as YFSETQ. This CDR3 spans 14 amino acids. V lost 0 bases to trimming and J lost 3 bases, with 10 bases between them. The table came from immunoSEQ multiplex PCR; TCRdb's copy has only in-frame clones and leaves some out. Of approximately 210,000 clones in the sample, 80% to 90% are singletons; the top ten hold over 2.5%. Remarks on this clone: Antigen unknown.

The sequenced material came from PBMCs. The TCR originated in a woman under 30 in good health and CMV-seronegative. The chain couples TRBV5-1 to TRBJ2-7; no clear D gene. The CDR3 DNA sequence: TGCGCCAGCAGCTTGGACAGCCCTTACTACGAGCAGTACTTC. Translating gives CASSLDSPYYEQYF.